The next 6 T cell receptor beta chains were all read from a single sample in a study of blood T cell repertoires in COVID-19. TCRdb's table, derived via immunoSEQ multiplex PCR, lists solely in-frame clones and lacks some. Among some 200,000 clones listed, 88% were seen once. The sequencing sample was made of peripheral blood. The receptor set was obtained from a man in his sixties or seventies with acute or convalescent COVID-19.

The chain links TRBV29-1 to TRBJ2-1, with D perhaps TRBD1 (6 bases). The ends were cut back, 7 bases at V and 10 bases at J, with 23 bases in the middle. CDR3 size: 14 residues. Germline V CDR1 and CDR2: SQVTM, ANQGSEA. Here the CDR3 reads CSDKGGALGREQFF. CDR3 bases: TGCAGCGACAAAGGGGGTGCTCTCGGACGGGAGCAGTTCTTC.

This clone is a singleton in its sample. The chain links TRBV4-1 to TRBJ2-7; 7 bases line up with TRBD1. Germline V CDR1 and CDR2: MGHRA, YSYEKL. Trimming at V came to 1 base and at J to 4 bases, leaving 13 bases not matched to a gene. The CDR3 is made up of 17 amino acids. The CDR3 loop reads CASSQGGLGTAKYEQYF. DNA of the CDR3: TGCGCCAGCAGCCAAGGCGGACTCGGGACAGCGAAGTACGAGCAGTACTTC.

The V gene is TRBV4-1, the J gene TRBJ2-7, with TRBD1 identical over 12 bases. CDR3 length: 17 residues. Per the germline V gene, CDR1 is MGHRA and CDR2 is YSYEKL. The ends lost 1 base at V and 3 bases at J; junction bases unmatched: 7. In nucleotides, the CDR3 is TGCGCCAGCAGCCAAGGACTCGGGACAGGGGGCATCTACGAGCAGTACTTC. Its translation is CASSQGLGTGGIYEQYF.

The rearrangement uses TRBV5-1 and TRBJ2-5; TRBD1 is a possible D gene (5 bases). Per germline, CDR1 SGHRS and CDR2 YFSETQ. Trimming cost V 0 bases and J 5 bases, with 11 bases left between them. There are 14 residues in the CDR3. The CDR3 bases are TGCGCCAGCAGCTTGGAGGCAGGGCGGGAGACCCAGTACTTC. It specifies CASSLEAGRETQYF.

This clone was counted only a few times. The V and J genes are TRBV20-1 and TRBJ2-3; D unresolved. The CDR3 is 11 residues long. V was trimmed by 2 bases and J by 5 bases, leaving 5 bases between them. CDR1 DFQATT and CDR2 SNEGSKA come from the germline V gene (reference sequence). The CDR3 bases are TGCAGTGCTAGATATCGAGATACGCAGTATTTT. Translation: CSARYRDTQYF.

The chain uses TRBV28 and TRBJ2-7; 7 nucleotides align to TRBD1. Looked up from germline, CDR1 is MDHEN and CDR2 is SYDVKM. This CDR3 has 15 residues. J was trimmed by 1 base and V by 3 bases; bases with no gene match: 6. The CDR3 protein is CASSFRDRASYEQYF. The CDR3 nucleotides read TGTGCCAGCAGTTTTCGCGACAGGGCGTCCTACGAGCAGTACTTC.